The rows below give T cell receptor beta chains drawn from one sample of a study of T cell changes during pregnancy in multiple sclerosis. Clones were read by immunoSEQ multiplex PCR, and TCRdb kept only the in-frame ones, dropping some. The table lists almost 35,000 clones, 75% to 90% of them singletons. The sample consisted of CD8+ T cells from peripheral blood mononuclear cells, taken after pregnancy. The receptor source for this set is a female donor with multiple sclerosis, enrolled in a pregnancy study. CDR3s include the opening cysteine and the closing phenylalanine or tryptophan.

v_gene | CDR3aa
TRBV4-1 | CASSQSEWGGAGYTF
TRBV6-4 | CASSAQRGSTDTQYF
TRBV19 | CASRHTTNEKLFF
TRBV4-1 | CASSQWAGDEKLFF
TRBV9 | CASSVTDRVLDTQYF
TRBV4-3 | CASSPYPREGTGYTF
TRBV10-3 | CAKRTESNEKLFF
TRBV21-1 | CASSKVKLAGGLTQYF
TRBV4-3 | CASSQDPSGGAETQYF
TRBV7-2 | CAVPQSVGSPYEQYF
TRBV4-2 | CASSQEPGGGYEQYF
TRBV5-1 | CASSLGRQLTEAFF
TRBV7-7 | CASSSLTSGNYEQYF
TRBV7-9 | CASPGVDTGNTIYF
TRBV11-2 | CASSLGEDEKLFF
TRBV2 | CASSEDSGGREEQYF
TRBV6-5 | CASSQDREDQPQHF
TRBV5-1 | CASSRDNQETQYF
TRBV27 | CASSLSGDEQYF
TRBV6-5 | CATEDRGTYGYTF
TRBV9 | CASSVGGQGDWNEQYF
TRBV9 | CASSVVAGGLYDTQYF
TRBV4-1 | CASSPWNWDSNTGELFF
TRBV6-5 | CASSYSGLAYEQFF
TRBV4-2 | CASSQIISTGPNEKLFF
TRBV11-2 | CASSVVAGGAWETQYF
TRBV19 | CASSTGQGYEQYF
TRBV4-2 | CASSTMRTGNSYEQYF
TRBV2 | CASSEVPSGGELFF
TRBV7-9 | CASSLGASSNQPQHF
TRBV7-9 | CASSLVGGYGYTF
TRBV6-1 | CASSEAEMEKLFF
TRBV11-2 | CASSFLGARGPQETQYF
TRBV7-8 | CASSLRRGTSASTDTQYF
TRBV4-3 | CASSPSGGAVYGYTF
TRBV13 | CASSSPQGGGETQYF
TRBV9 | CASSAPKTARGGDTYGYTF
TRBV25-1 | CASSQGRDTEAFF
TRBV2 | CARHTQTGVSGNTIYF
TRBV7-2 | CASSFGTDTQYF
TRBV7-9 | CASSSKTGYGELFF
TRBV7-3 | CASSQTFDRDEQFF
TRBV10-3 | CAISSGAEQYF
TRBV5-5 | CASSLAQGARTEAFF
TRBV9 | CASSWRATDNEQFF
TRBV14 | CASSQDTGGYTF